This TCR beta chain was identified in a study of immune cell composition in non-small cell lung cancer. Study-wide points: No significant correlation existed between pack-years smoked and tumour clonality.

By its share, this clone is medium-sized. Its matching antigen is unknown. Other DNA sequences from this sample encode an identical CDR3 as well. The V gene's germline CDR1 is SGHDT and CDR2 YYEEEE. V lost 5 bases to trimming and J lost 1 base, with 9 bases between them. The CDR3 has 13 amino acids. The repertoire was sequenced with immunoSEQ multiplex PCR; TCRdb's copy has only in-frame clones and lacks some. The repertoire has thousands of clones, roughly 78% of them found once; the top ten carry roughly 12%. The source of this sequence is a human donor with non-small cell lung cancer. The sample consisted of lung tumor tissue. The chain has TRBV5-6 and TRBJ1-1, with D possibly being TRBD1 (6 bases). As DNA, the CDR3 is TGTGCCAGCAGGGGGACAAGGAACACTGAAGCTTTCTTT. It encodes CASRGTRNTEAFF.